The next 17 T cell receptor beta chains were all read from a single sample in a study of blood T cells in healthy people across ages. It was with a sample-barcoded 5' primer and a J-beta primer mix that a second PCR of about 7 to 12 cycles was run. TCRdb re-called the 5' RACE reads with MiXCR, one entry per CDR3 protein. The repertoire holds about 570,000 distinct CDR3 sequences, with 25% to 30% as singletons. The sample comprised blood. These receptors all come from a woman aged 70-85 years in good health.

V and J are TRBV18 and TRBJ1-2, with 7 bases that match TRBD1. This CDR3 contains 16 residues. Losses at the gene ends were 3 bases for V and 4 bases for J; bases not matched to a gene: 11. Looked up from germline, CDR1 is KGHSH and CDR2 is LQKENI. The CDR3, as DNA: TGTGCCAGCTCACCGTTAGAAGGGGGCCCCCTCTATGGCTACACCTTC. This encodes CASSPLEGGPLYGYTF.

This clonotype showed up just a few times. Possible read error: a much larger clone is one base away. The chain carries TRBV20-1 and TRBJ2-5; a possible D gene is TRBD1 (6 bases). CDR1 and CDR2 (germline): DFQATT, SNEGSKA (reference sequence). There are 13 residues in the CDR3. Written as DNA, the CDR3 is TGCAGTGCTAGGGGCCCAGGGGTTGAGATCCAGTACTTC. This gives the protein CSARGPGVEIQYF.

This clonotype has more than one count but fewer than ten. The gene calls are TRBV4-3 and TRBJ2-5; D ambiguous. The DNA end favors TRBJ2-1, so the J call may be wrong. This CDR3 comprises 13 residues. CDR1 is LGHNA and CDR2 is YSLEER in the germline V gene. The CDR3 is CASSQDLDNEQFF. DNA of the CDR3: TGCGCCAGCAGCCAAGATTTGGACAATGAGCAGTTCTTC.

This clonotype was detected a few times. This rearrangement joins TRBV12-3 or TRBV12-4 to TRBJ1-2; D possibly corresponds to TRBD1 (5 bases). With 3 bases removed from V and 5 bases from J, the gap between germline ends came to 10 bases. The CDR3 length is 13 residues. The DNA of the CDR3 is TGTGCCAGCAGTTTTCCCGGGGGGTATGGCTACACCTTC. As protein: CASSFPGGYGYTF.

The V and J genes are TRBV29-1 and TRBJ2-4, with D perhaps matching TRBD1 (6 bases). The V end was cut by 2 bases, the J end by 1 base, with 12 bases between. The CDR3 sequence is 15 residues long. The germline V gene has CDR1 SQVTM and CDR2 ANQGSEA. In DNA form, the CDR3 reads TGCAGCGTTGAATTGGGGGCATCTGCCAAAAACATTCAGTACTTC. It encodes CSVELGASAKNIQYF.

This clonotype occurred a few times. Germline and junction disagree at one end, which may indicate a read error. The chain combines TRBV2 with TRBJ1-4; the match to TRBD1 covers 9 bases. Germline CDR1 reads SNHLY; CDR2 reads FYNNEI. The CDR3 runs to 15 residues. The CDR3 bases are TGTGCCAGCACCGAAGGAAGGACAGGGGATGAAAAACTGTTCTTT. Amino acids: CASTEGRTGDEKLFF.

This clonotype was counted only a few times. The chain is built from TRBV5-1 and TRBJ2-5; the match to TRBD1 covers 8 bases. The V segment lost 3 bases and the J segment 4 bases; nucleotides outside the gene matches: 5. This CDR3 is 14 amino acids long. Germline-derived CDR1 and CDR2 are SGHRS and YFSETQ. The CDR3: CASSWGQEGETQYF. DNA for the CDR3: TGCGCCAGCAGCTGGGGACAGGAGGGAGAGACCCAGTACTTC.

This clonotype was recorded once. The chain links TRBV7-9 to TRBJ1-1; TRBD1 matches at 9 bases. Germline loops: CDR1 SEHNR, CDR2 FQNEAQ (reference sequence). J gave up 4 bases and V 7 bases, and 4 bases lay outside the gene matches. CDR3 length: 13 amino acids. The CDR3 region is CASTWTGVTEAFF. CDR3 nucleotide sequence: TGTGCCAGCACGTGGACAGGGGTCACTGAAGCTTTCTTT.

This chain connects TRBV11-1 to TRBJ2-5; perhaps TRBD1 as D (6 bases). The V end lost 2 bases, the J end lost 1 base, and 8 bases lay between the germline ends. Germline V gene data show CDR1 as SGHAT and CDR2 as FQDESV (reference sequence). The CDR3 covers 14 residues. The chain's CDR3 is CASSLRTAQETQYF. Here the CDR3 DNA reads TGTGCCAGCAGCTTAAGGACAGCCCAAGAGACCCAGTACTTC. Looking up the rest from reference TRBV11-1 and TRBJ2-5 gives the full variable domain: EAEVAQSPRYKITEKSQAVAFWCDPISGHATLYWYRQILGQGPELLVQFQDESVVDDSQLPKDRFSAERLKGVDSTLKIQPAELGDSAMYLCASSLRTAQETQYFGPGTRLLVL.

This chain connects TRBV28 to TRBJ2-1; 10 nucleotides agree with TRBD2. J lost 3 bases, V lost 6 bases, and 8 bases had no gene match. CDR1 is MDHEN, CDR2 SYDVKM, per germline. The CDR3 totals 16 residues. CDR3 amino acids: CASRSWSGGDYNEQFF. The CDR3 nucleotides are TGTGCCAGCAGATCCTGGAGCGGGGGGGACTACAATGAGCAGTTCTTC. The whole variable domain, filled in from reference TRBV28 and TRBJ2-1, reads DVKVTQSSRYLVKRTGEKVFLECVQDMDHENMFWYRQDPGLGLRLIYFSYDVKMKEKGDIPEGYSVSREKKERFSLILESASTNQTSMYLCASRSWSGGDYNEQFFGPGTRLTVL.

The chain has TRBV10-3 and TRBJ2-3; D not resolved. V was trimmed by 5 bases and J by 0 bases, leaving 3 bases between them. Looked up from germline, CDR1 is ENHRY and CDR2 is SYGVKD. This CDR3 is 12 amino acids long. In DNA form, the CDR3 reads TGTGCCATCAGTTCTAGCACAGATACGCAGTATTTT. Residues: CAISSSTDTQYF.

The chain combines TRBV5-1 with TRBJ1-2, with 7 bases fitting TRBD1. V trimming: 4 bases; J trimming: 2 bases; junction bases outside the gene matches: 5. The CDR3 has 14 amino acids. The germline V gene encodes CDR1 SGHRS and CDR2 YFSETQ. The DNA for the CDR3 is TGCGCCAGCAGCACGGGACAGTCAAACTATGGCTACACCTTC. Protein sequence: CASSTGQSNYGYTF. Looking up the rest from reference TRBV5-1 and TRBJ1-2 gives the full variable domain: KAGVTQTPRYLIKTRGQQVTLSCSPISGHRSVSWYQQTPGQGLQFLFEYFSETQRNKGNFPGRFSGRQFSNSRSEMNVSTLELGDSALYLCASSTGQSNYGYTFGSGTRLTVV.

The rearrangement joins TRBV5-1 to TRBJ1-2; D is unresolved. The V gene lost 4 bases and the J gene lost 3 bases, with 10 bases spanning the gap. CDR1 and CDR2 (germline): SGHRS, YFSETQ. This CDR3 is built from 13 residues. CDR3 amino acids: CASSISMDYGYTF. DNA for the CDR3: TGCGCCAGCAGCATCTCAATGGACTATGGCTACACCTTC.

This clonotype was detected only a few times. The chain has TRBV20-1 and TRBJ1-6, with 9 positions matching TRBD1. Germline V gene data show CDR1 as DFQATT and CDR2 as SNEGSKA (reference sequence). The V segment lost 5 bases and the J segment 7 bases; nucleotides outside the gene matches: 12. The CDR3 is 16 amino acids. The CDR3 bases are TGCAGTGCTCAGAAACAGGGGGCTCGAAAAAATTCACCCCTCCACTTT. Protein sequence: CSAQKQGARKNSPLHF.

This clonotype was counted a few times. The CDR3 loop is CSVTTGGEETQYF. The CDR3 nucleotides read TGCAGCGTTACGACAGGGGGAGAAGAGACCCAGTACTTC. V and J are TRBV29-1 and TRBJ2-5; 9 nucleotides line up with TRBD1. The CDR3 runs to 13 residues. The V gene end was trimmed by 5 bases and the J gene end by 3 bases; junction bases not matched to a gene: 4. Germline assignment: CDR1 SQVTM and CDR2 ANQGSEA.

CDR3 in DNA: TGTGCCAGCAGACCGGGGCAGAGGAACACCGGGGAGCTGTTTTTT. Its protein is CASRPGQRNTGELFF. The chain joins TRBV28 to TRBJ2-2; D possibly matches TRBD1 or TRBD2 (5 bases each). CDR3 length: 15 residues. Trimming shortened V by 6 bases and J by 1 base, and 12 bases separated the two germline ends. Germline V gives CDR1 MDHEN, CDR2 SYDVKM.

This chain joins TRBV4-3 and TRBJ1-1; D not certain. V lost 0 bases to trimming and J lost 7 bases, with 18 bases between them. The CDR3 spans 16 residues. Germline CDR1 LGHNA, CDR2 YSLEER. The CDR3 reads CASSQELKTFYGEAFF. The DNA of the CDR3 is TGCGCCAGCAGCCAAGAACTTAAAACCTTTTATGGTGAAGCTTTCTTT.